The clone carrying this T cell receptor beta chain was counted many times. Its antigen is still unknown. One entry per CDR3 protein, called by TCRdb with MiXCR from the 5' RACE reads. The table has roughly 320,000 distinct CDR3 sequences, around 10% seen once. The data were obtained in a study of T cells after yellow fever vaccination. Study-wide points: Subsequent booster samples again held most clones from primary vaccination (more than 95% CD4, over 80% CD8). Weaker, the secondary response peaked sooner, at day 5 versus 15. Clonotypes appearing in both CD4 and CD8 compartments existed, and their share was small.

The V end lost 2 bases, the J end lost 4 bases, and 5 bases lay between the germline ends. The CDR3 is made up of 12 amino acids. Germline assignment: CDR1 KGHSH and CDR2 LQKENI. Sequences were derived from CD4+ T cells sorted from PBMCs, sampled 45 days after the yellow fever booster vaccination. The sequence came from a man in his late teens or twenties who received the YFV17D yellow fever vaccine. V usage is TRBV18 and J usage is TRBJ1-1; D remains ambiguous. The CDR3: CASSPTSTEAFF. CDR3 nucleotides: TGTGCCAGCTCACCAACAAGCACTGAAGCTTTCTTT. Combining the CDR3 with reference TRBV18 and TRBJ1-1 gives the whole variable domain NAGVMQNPRHLVRRRGQEARLRCSPMKGHSHVYWYRQLPEEGLKFMVYLQKENIIDESGMPKERFSAEFPKEGPSILRIQQVVRGDSAAYFCASSPTSTEAFFGQGTRLTVV.